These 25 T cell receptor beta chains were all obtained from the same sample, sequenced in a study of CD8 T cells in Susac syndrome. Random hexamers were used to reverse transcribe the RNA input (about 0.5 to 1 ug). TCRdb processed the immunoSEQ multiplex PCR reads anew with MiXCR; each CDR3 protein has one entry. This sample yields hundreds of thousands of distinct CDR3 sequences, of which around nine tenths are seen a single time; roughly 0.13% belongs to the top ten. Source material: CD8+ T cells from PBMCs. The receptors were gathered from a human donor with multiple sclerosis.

CDR3: CASSIGRDTPESGANVLTF. The DNA of the CDR3 is TGTGCCAGTAGTATAGGCCGGGACACGCCGGAATCTGGGGCCAACGTCCTGACTTTC. V and J are TRBV19 and TRBJ2-6, with TRBD1 as a possible D gene (6 bases). V gave up 1 base and J gave up 1 base, with 17 bases separating them. This CDR3 has 19 amino acids. The germline gives CDR1 LNHDA, CDR2 SQIVND (reference sequence).

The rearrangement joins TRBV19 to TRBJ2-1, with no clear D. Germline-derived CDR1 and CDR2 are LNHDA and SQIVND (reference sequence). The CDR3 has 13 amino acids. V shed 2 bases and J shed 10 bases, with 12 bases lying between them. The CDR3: CASSISLRKEQFF. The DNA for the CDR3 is TGTGCCAGTAGTATATCTCTCAGGAAGGAGCAGTTCTTC.

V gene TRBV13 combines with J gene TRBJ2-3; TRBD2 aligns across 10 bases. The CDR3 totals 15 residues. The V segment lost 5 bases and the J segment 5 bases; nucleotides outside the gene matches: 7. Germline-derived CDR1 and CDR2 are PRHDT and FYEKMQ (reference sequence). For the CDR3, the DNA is TGTGCCAGCAGCCCTACTAGCGGGGTTGAAGATACGCAGTATTTT. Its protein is CASSPTSGVEDTQYF.

Written as DNA, the CDR3 is TGTGCCTGGAGTGCCGGGACCGGCACTGAAGCTTTCTTT. This gives the protein CAWSAGTGTEAFF. V and J are TRBV30 and TRBJ1-1, with a weak D call TRBD1 (5 bases). With 1 base removed from V and 4 bases from J, the gap between germline ends came to 10 bases. The CDR3 has 13 residues. The germline gives CDR1 GTSNPN, CDR2 SVGIG (reference sequence).

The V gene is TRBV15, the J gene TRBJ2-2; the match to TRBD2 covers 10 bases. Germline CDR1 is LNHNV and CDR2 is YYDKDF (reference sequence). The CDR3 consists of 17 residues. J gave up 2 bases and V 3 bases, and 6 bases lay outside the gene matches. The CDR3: CATSRNRLAGNTGELFF. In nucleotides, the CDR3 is TGTGCCACCAGCAGGAACCGACTAGCGGGTAACACCGGGGAGCTGTTTTTT.

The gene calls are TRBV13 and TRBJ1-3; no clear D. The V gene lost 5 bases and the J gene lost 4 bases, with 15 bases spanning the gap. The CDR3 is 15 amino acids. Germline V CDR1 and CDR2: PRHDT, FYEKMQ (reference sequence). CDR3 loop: CASSLVSDEGNTIYF. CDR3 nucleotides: TGTGCCAGCAGCCTCGTCTCGGACGAGGGAAACACCATATATTTT.

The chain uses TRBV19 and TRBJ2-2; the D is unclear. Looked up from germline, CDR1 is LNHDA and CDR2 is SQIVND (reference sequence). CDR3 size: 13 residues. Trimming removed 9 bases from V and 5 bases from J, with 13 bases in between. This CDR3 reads CASSWMGTGELFF. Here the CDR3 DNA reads TGTGCCAGCTCCTGGATGGGTACCGGGGAGCTGTTTTTT.

The CDR3 DNA is TGCGCCAGCAGCTCCGCAGGGTATTGGGACTATGGCTACACCTTC. Translated: CASSSAGYWDYGYTF. The V and J genes are TRBV5-1 and TRBJ1-2; a weak D match, TRBD1 (5 bases). The V gene lost 3 bases and the J gene lost 3 bases, with 15 bases spanning the gap. CDR1 is SGHRS, CDR2 YFSETQ, per germline. The CDR3 is 15 amino acids.

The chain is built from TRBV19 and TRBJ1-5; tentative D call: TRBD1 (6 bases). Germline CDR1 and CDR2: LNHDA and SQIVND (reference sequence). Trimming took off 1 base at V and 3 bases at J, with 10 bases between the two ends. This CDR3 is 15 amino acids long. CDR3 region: CASSIGGPDNQPQHF. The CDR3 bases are TGTGCCAGTAGTATAGGGGGGCCCGACAATCAGCCCCAGCATTTT. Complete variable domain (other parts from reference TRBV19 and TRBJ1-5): DGGITQSPKYLFRKEGQNVTLSCEQNLNHDAMYWYRQDPGQGLRLIYYSQIVNDFQKGDIAEGYSVSREKKESFPLTVTSAQKNPTAFYLCASSIGGPDNQPQHFGDGTRLSIL.

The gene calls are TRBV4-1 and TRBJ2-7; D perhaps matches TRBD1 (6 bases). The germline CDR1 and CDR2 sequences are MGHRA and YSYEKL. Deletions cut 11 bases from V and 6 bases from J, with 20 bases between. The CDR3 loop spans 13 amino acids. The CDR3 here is CAAAGDPTGEQYF. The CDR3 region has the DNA TGCGCCGCGGCAGGGGACCCTACGGGCGAGCAGTACTTC.

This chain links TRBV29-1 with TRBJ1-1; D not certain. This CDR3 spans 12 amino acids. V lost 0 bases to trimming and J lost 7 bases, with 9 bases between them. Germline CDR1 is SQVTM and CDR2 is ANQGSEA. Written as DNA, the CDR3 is TGCAGCGTTGAAGATCTGGGTTATGAAGCTTTCTTT. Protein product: CSVEDLGYEAFF.

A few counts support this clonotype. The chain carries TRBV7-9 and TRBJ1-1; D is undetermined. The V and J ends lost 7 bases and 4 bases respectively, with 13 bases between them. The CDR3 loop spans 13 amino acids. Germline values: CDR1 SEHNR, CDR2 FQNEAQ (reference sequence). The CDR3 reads CASTPRGFTEAFF. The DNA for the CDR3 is TGTGCCAGCACCCCCCGAGGGTTCACTGAAGCTTTCTTT.

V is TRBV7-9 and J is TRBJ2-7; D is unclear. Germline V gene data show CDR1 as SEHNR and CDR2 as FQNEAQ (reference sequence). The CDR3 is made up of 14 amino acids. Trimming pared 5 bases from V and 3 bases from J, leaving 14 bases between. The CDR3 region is CASSHRDTIYEQYF. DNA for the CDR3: TGTGCCAGCAGCCACCGAGACACGATCTACGAGCAGTACTTC.

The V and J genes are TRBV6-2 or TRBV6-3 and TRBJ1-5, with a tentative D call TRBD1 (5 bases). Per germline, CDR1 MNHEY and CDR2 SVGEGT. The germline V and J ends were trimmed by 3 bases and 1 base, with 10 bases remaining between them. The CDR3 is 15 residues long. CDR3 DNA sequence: TGTGCCAGCAGTTATTCCCCAGGGAGCAATCAGCCCCAGCATTTT. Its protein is CASSYSPGSNQPQHF.

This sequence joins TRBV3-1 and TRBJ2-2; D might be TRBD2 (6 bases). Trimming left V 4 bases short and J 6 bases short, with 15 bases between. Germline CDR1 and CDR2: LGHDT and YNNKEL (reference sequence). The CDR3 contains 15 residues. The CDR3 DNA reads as TGTGCCAGCAGCCCCTTGGGCAGGGAGGCCGGGGAGCTGTTTTTT. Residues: CASSPLGREAGELFF.

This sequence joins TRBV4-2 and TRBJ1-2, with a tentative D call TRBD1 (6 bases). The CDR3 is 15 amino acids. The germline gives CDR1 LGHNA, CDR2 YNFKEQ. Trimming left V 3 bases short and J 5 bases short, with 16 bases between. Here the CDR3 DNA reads TGTGCCAGCAGCCAGTCGCTAGGGGGGGCGTATGGCTACACCTTC. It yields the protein CASSQSLGGAYGYTF.

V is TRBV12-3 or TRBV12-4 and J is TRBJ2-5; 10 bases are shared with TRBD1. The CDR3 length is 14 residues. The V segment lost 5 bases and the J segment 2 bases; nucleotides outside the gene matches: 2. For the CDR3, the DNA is TGTGCCAGCAGTAGGGACAGGGGTCAAGAGACCCAGTACTTC. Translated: CASSRDRGQETQYF.

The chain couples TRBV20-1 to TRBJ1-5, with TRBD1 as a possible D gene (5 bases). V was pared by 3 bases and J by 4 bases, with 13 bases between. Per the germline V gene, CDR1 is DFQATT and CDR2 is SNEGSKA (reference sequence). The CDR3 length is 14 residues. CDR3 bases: TGCAGTGCTAGTTTAGGGGACGTGAATCAGCCCCAGCATTTT. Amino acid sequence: CSASLGDVNQPQHF.

CDR3 bases: TGTGCCAGCAGCATTCCTGCAGGGTACGGGGCTGAAGCTTTCTTT. The encoded protein is CASSIPAGYGAEAFF. This chain links TRBV11-2 with TRBJ1-1; TRBD1 might be the D (5 bases). The CDR3 length is 15 residues. Germline lookup yields CDR1 SGHAT and CDR2 FQNNGV. Deletions cut 5 bases from V and 6 bases from J, with 19 bases between. The whole variable domain, remainder taken from reference TRBV11-2 and TRBJ1-1, is EAGVAQSPRYKIIEKRQSVAFWCNPISGHATLYWYQQILGQGPKLLIQFQNNGVVDDSQLPKDRFSAERLKGVDSTLKIQPAKLEDSAVYLCASSIPAGYGAEAFFGQGTRLTVV.

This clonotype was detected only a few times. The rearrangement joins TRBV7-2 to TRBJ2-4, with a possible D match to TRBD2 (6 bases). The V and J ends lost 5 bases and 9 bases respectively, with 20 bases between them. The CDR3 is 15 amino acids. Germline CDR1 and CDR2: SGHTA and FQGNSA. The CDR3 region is CASSVTGLYETIQYF. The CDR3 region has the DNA TGTGCCAGCAGCGTAACGGGACTCTACGAGACCATTCAGTACTTC.

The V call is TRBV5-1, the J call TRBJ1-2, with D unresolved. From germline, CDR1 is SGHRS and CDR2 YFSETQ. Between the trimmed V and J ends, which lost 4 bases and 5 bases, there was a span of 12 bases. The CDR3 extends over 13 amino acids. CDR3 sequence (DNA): TGCGCCAGCAGCCCCTTGGACCCGTATGGCTACACCTTC. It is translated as CASSPLDPYGYTF.

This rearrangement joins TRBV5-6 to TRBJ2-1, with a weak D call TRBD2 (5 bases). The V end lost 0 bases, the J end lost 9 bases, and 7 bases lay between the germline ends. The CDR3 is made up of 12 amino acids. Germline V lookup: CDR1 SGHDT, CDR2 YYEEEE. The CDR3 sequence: CASSLVSGEQFF. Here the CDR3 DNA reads TGTGCCAGCAGCTTGGTGAGCGGTGAGCAGTTCTTC.

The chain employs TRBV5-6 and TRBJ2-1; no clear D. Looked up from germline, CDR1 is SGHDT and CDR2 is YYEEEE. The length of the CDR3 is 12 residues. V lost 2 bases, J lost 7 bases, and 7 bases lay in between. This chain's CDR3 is CASSLPLNEQFF. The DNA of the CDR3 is TGTGCCAGCAGCTTACCCTTAAATGAGCAGTTCTTC. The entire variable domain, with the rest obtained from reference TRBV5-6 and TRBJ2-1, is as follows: DAGVTQSPTHLIKTRGQQVTLRCSPKSGHDTVSWYQQALGQGPQFIFQYYEEEERQRGNFPDRFSGHQFPNYSSELNVNALLLGDSALYLCASSLPLNEQFFGPGTRLTVL.

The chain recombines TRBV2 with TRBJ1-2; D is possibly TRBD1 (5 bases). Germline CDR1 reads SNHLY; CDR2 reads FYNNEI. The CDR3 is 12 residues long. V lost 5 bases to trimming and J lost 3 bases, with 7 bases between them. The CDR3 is CASSRGYYGYTF. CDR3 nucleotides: TGTGCCAGCAGTCGGGGCTACTATGGCTACACCTTC.

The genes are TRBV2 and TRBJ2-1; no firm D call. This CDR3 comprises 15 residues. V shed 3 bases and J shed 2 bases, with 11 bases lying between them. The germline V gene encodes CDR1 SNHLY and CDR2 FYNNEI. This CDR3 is CASSDVDTPYNEQFF. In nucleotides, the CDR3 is TGTGCCAGCAGTGATGTCGACACTCCCTACAATGAGCAGTTCTTC.